These 30 T cell receptor beta chains share one sample of origin, sequenced in a study of blood T cells in healthy people across ages. For the second PCR, which ran for roughly 6 to 11 cycles, a sample-barcoded 5' primer and a J-beta primer mix were used. Each CDR3 protein gets one entry after TCRdb re-called the 5' RACE reads with MiXCR. The table includes around 1,100,000 distinct CDR3 sequences, about two fifths detected once. The sample taken for sequencing was blood. The receptors were gathered from a man aged 18 to 29 in good health.

The gene calls are TRBV2 and TRBJ1-2, with D unclear. V lost 8 bases and J lost 2, with 12 bases in between. The CDR3 has 13 amino acids. The germline V gene has CDR1 SNHLY and CDR2 FYNNEI. The CDR3 region is CASPLGVNYGYTF. CDR3 nucleotides: TGTGCCAGCCCGCTGGGAGTCAACTATGGCTACACCTTC.

This clonotype appeared a few times. The chain uses TRBV25-1 and TRBJ1-2; 7 positions match TRBD1. This CDR3 spans 13 amino acids. V trimming: 2 bases; J trimming: 8 bases; junction bases outside the gene matches: 5. Looked up from germline, CDR1 is MGHDK and CDR2 is SYGVNS. This chain's CDR3 is CASSEPTGMGYTF. The CDR3 region has the DNA TGTGCCAGCAGTGAACCGACAGGGATGGGCTACACCTTC.

This clonotype was seen ten or more times. The CDR3 coding sequence is TGTGCCAGCAGTTCCGACTCGGGAGATACGCAGTATTTT. This translates into CASSSDSGDTQYF. The chain has TRBV13 and TRBJ2-3, with D hard to call. The V gene's germline CDR1 is PRHDT and CDR2 FYEKMQ (reference sequence). V lost 6 bases and J lost 5, with 12 bases in between. The CDR3 consists of 13 residues. Using reference TRBV13 and TRBJ2-3 for the parts outside the CDR3, the full variable domain is AAGVIQSPRHLIKEKRETATLKCYPIPRHDTVYWYQQGPGQDPQFLISFYEKMQSDKGSIPDRFSAQQFSDYHSELNMSSLELGDSALYFCASSSDSGDTQYFGPGTRLTVL.

This chain uses TRBV5-1 with TRBJ2-3; TRBD1 matches at 10 bases. V was pared by 0 bases and J by 4 bases, with 2 bases of the junction left unmatched. The germline V gene encodes CDR1 SGHRS and CDR2 YFSETQ. CDR3 length equals 15 residues. In DNA, the CDR3 is TGCGCCAGCAGCTTGGCCGACAGGGGGCCAGATACGCAGTATTTT. Its translation: CASSLADRGPDTQYF.

Turning to this clonotype: The junction shows a germline mismatch at one end, possibly a read error. The gene calls are TRBV10-3 and TRBJ1-4; 7 positions match TRBD1. The CDR3 has 15 residues. Germline V gene sequence: CDR1 ENHRY, CDR2 SYGVKD. CDR3 loop: CAISPGTATSEKLFF. Here the CDR3 DNA reads TGTGCCATCTCTCCGGGGACAGCAACTAGTGAAAAACTGTTTTTT.

This clonotype was counted between two and nine times. The gene calls are TRBV28 and TRBJ1-4; 12 bases map to TRBD1. CDR1 and CDR2 (germline): MDHEN, SYDVKM. The CDR3 runs to 17 residues. V trimming: 4 bases; J trimming: 7 bases; junction bases outside the gene matches: 10. DNA of the CDR3: TGTGCCAGCAGTTATCCCGGGACAGGGGGCGGCGGTGAAAAACTGTTTTTT. It encodes CASSYPGTGGGGEKLFF.

Only a few counts were recorded for this clonotype. This rearrangement joins TRBV2 to TRBJ1-1, with TRBD1 as a possible D gene (5 bases). V was clipped by 7 bases and J by 0 bases, with 12 bases between them. The CDR3 contains 14 residues. CDR1 and CDR2 (germline): SNHLY, FYNNEI. This chain's CDR3 is CASISTGVNTEAFF. DNA of the CDR3: TGTGCCAGCATCTCAACAGGAGTGAACACTGAAGCTTTCTTT.

This clonotype was detected once. V and J are TRBV27 and TRBJ2-7; D remains unclear. V was shortened by 5 bases and J by 7 bases, with 15 bases between the two germline ends. This CDR3 has 13 residues. CDR1 MNHEY and CDR2 SMNVEV come from the germline V gene (reference sequence). The CDR3 sequence: CASSDAPLGEQYF. The CDR3 DNA follows: TGTGCCAGCAGTGACGCTCCTTTGGGGGAGCAGTACTTC.

Note on this clonotype: At one of its ends the junction is not consistent with the germline gene, which may arise from a read error. The V call is TRBV2, the J call TRBJ2-2; D is perhaps TRBD1 or TRBD2 (5 bases each). The CDR3 runs 13 residues. Germline V lookup: CDR1 SNHLY, CDR2 FYNNEI. The CDR3 nucleotides are TGTGCCTGCAGGGCTTGGAGGACCGGGGAGCTGTTTTTT. Its translation is CACRAWRTGELFF. The full variable domain, in which reference TRBV2 and TRBJ2-2 provide the parts outside the CDR3, is EPEVTQTPSHQVTQMGQEVILRCVPISNHLYFYWYRQILGQKVEFLVSFYNNEISEKSEIFDDQFSVERPDGSNFTLKIRSTKLEDSAMYFCACRAWRTGELFFGEGSRLTVL.

This chain links TRBV7-2 with TRBJ2-1; tentative D call: TRBD1 (6 bases). V lost 1 base and J lost 1, with 14 bases in between. CDR3 length: 17 amino acids. Germline values: CDR1 SGHTA, CDR2 FQGNSA. In DNA, the CDR3 is TGTGCCAGCAGCTTAGGATCAGGGGATTGGTCCTACAATGAGCAGTTCTTC. Amino acid sequence: CASSLGSGDWSYNEQFF.

This clonotype came up a few times. The chain uses TRBV10-3 and TRBJ1-2; D gene uncertain. V was cut by 7 bases and J by 4 bases, with 13 bases left in between. The V gene's germline CDR1 is ENHRY and CDR2 SYGVKD. This CDR3 has 13 amino acids. The CDR3 sequence: CAITERGIYGYTF. DNA for the CDR3: TGTGCCATCACCGAGAGAGGTATCTATGGCTACACCTTC.

Comment on this clonotype: The germline gene is not matched at one end of the junction; a read error may be the cause. For the CDR3, the DNA is TGTGCCAGCAGTGACTCCACCCTCAGTGATCAGCCCCAGCATTTT. It yields the protein CASSDSTLSDQPQHF. The chain carries TRBV6-2 or TRBV6-3 and TRBJ1-5; no reliable D call. The CDR3 spans 15 residues. Germline lookup yields CDR1 MNHEY and CDR2 SVGEGT.

The table lists this clonotype with a few counts. The chain is built from TRBV6-5 and TRBJ2-1; 7 bases match TRBD2. The CDR3 spans 15 residues. J lost 0 bases, V lost 7 bases, and 6 bases had no gene match. Germline V lookup: CDR1 MNHEY, CDR2 SVGAGI. For the CDR3, the DNA is TGTGCCAGCACGTCCAGGACTAGCTCCTACAATGAGCAGTTCTTC. Protein sequence: CASTSRTSSYNEQFF.

The rearrangement uses TRBV6-2 or TRBV6-3 and TRBJ2-7; no clear D gene. The CDR3 spans 17 residues. V was shortened by 1 base and J by 2 bases, with 18 bases between the two germline ends. Germline V gene lookup returns CDR1 MNHEY and CDR2 SVGEGT. CDR3 region: CASSYFSSVSTTYEQYF. CDR3 bases: TGTGCCAGCAGTTACTTCTCGTCGGTGTCAACCACCTACGAGCAGTACTTC.

This clonotype has just a few counts. The chain couples TRBV15 to TRBJ2-3, with TRBD2 identical over 8 bases. The CDR3 contains 17 residues. Germline V gene lookup returns CDR1 LNHNV and CDR2 YYDKDF (reference sequence). The V and J ends lost 0 bases and 2 bases, in that order; junction bases with no gene match: 7. The CDR3 loop reads CATSREGAGVFTDTQYF. CDR3 nucleotides: TGTGCCACCAGCAGAGAGGGAGCGGGGGTGTTCACAGATACGCAGTATTTT.

The rearrangement joins TRBV9 to TRBJ2-3; D ambiguous. CDR3 size: 14 residues. CDR1 SGDLS and CDR2 YYNGEE come from the germline V gene. Trimming removed 4 bases from V and 6 bases from J, with 15 bases in between. In DNA, the CDR3 is TGTGCCAGCAGCCTCCGCCACGAAGCGGATACGCAGTATTTT. Protein: CASSLRHEADTQYF.

The chain uses TRBV29-1 and TRBJ2-5, with D uncertain. The germline gives CDR1 SQVTM, CDR2 ANQGSEA. The CDR3 runs to 13 residues. Trimming shortened V by 5 bases and J by 0 bases, and 10 bases separated the two germline ends. In DNA, the CDR3 is TGCAGCGTTTCAGCCCGGGACCAAGAGACCCAGTACTTC. The encoded protein is CSVSARDQETQYF.

This clonotype was observed a few times. The rearrangement links TRBV5-1 to TRBJ1-1; the D gene is possibly TRBD1 (6 bases). Trimming removed 2 bases from V and 3 bases from J, with 11 bases in between. The CDR3 is 14 residues long. CDR1 and CDR2 (germline): SGHRS, YFSETQ. CDR3 sequence (DNA): TGCGCCAGCAGCTTTACAGGGCCCTACACTGAAGCTTTCTTT. Its protein product is CASSFTGPYTEAFF.

This clonotype was counted at least ten times. The gene calls are TRBV12-3 or TRBV12-4 and TRBJ1-2, with D unclear. The CDR3 sequence is 17 residues long. Between the trimmed V and J ends, which lost 2 bases and 0 bases, there was a span of 16 bases. CDR3 amino acids: CASSLSSRHNTNYGYTF. In DNA form, the CDR3 reads TGTGCCAGCAGTTTATCATCTAGACACAATACTAACTATGGCTACACCTTC.

The J gene is TRBJ2-1, the V gene TRBV7-2, with 12 nucleotides matching TRBD2. This CDR3 is built from 15 residues. Germline lookup yields CDR1 SGHTA and CDR2 FQGNSA. The J segment lost 2 bases and the V segment lost 8 bases, leaving 4 bases of the junction unmatched. In DNA, the CDR3 is TGTGCCAGCCAACTAGCGGGGGGCACCTACAATGAGCAGTTCTTC. Amino acids: CASQLAGGTYNEQFF.

The chain uses TRBV15 and TRBJ1-1; D not certain. CDR1 and CDR2 from the germline V gene are LNHNV and YYDKDF (reference sequence). Trimming took off 1 base at V and 8 bases at J, with 14 bases between the two ends. This CDR3 contains 14 residues. CDR3 in amino acids: CATSRVYTPPEAFF. CDR3 in DNA: TGTGCCACCAGCAGAGTATACACTCCCCCCGAAGCTTTCTTT. The full variable domain, its missing parts supplied by reference TRBV15 and TRBJ1-1, is DAMVIQNPRYQVTQFGKPVTLSCSQTLNHNVMYWYQQKSSQAPKLLFHYYDKDFNNEADTPDNFQSRRPNTSFCFLDIRSPGLGDTAMYLCATSRVYTPPEAFFGQGTRLTVV.

The chain is built from TRBV7-9 and TRBJ1-1; no clear D. V was cut by 2 bases and J by 1 base, with 11 bases left in between. CDR3 size: 15 residues. Germline assignment: CDR1 SEHNR and CDR2 FQNEAQ (reference sequence). This CDR3 reads CASSLMDAQNTEAFF. CDR3 in DNA: TGTGCCAGCAGCTTAATGGACGCCCAGAACACTGAAGCTTTCTTT. Full variable domain (missing parts from reference TRBV7-9 and TRBJ1-1): DTGVSQNPRHKITKRGQNVTFRCDPISEHNRLYWYRQTLGQGPEFLTYFQNEAQLEKSRLLSDRFSAERPKGSFSTLEIQRTEQGDSAMYLCASSLMDAQNTEAFFGQGTRLTVV.

This sequence joins TRBV9 and TRBJ2-3, with 8 positions matching TRBD2. This CDR3 region has 15 residues. V was clipped by 3 bases and J by 4 bases; unmatched bases: 7. Germline CDR1 reads SGDLS; CDR2 reads YYNGEE. The DNA for the CDR3 is TGTGCCAGCAGCGGAGCGGGGGCCCGCGCAGATACGCAGTATTTT. This translates into CASSGAGARADTQYF. The variable domain in full, completed from reference TRBV9 and TRBJ2-3, reads DSGVTQTPKHLITATGQRVTLRCSPRSGDLSVYWYQQSLDQGLQFLIQYYNGEERAKGNILERFSAQQFPDLHSELNLSSLELGDSALYFCASSGAGARADTQYFGPGTRLTVL.

The J gene is TRBJ1-1, the V gene TRBV7-3; D might be TRBD1 (6 bases). Trimming cost V 2 bases and J 0 bases, with 10 bases left between them. Germline CDR1 is SGHTA and CDR2 is FQGTGA. This CDR3 has 15 residues. The DNA for the CDR3 is TGTGCCAGCAGCTTATATGGGGGCCTGAACACTGAAGCTTTCTTT. Its translation is CASSLYGGLNTEAFF.

V gene TRBV28 combines with J gene TRBJ2-7, with a weak D call TRBD1 (7 bases). V was shortened by 8 bases and J by 0 bases, with 17 bases between the two germline ends. Germline V CDR1 and CDR2: MDHEN, SYDVKM. The CDR3 spans 15 residues. This chain's CDR3 is CASSEAGQLSYEQYF. CDR3 DNA sequence: TGTGCCAGCTCCGAGGCGGGACAGCTCTCCTACGAGCAGTACTTC.

This clonotype was picked up one time. The chain joins TRBV5-1 to TRBJ1-5, with D possibly matching TRBD1 (5 bases). Germline V gene data show CDR1 as SGHRS and CDR2 as YFSETQ. The CDR3 runs 14 residues. V was shortened by 2 bases and J by 6 bases, with 12 bases between the two germline ends. In DNA form, the CDR3 reads TGCGCCAGCAGCTTTGAGCAGGGAGGTCAGCCCCAGCATTTT. It specifies CASSFEQGGQPQHF.

This clonotype turned up a few times. V gene TRBV20-1 combines with J gene TRBJ2-3; 11 nucleotides match TRBD2. The CDR3 runs to 14 residues. Looked up from germline, CDR1 is DFQATT and CDR2 is SNEGSKA (reference sequence). V lost 6 bases, J lost 3 bases, and 5 bases stayed unmatched. DNA for the CDR3: TGCAGTGCCCATAGCGGGGGGGCGACAGATACGCAGTATTTT. Protein: CSAHSGGATDTQYF.

V usage is TRBV14 and J usage is TRBJ2-4; D is unclear. V was shortened by 0 bases and J by 4 bases, with 13 bases between the two germline ends. CDR3 length: 16 amino acids. CDR1 is SGHDN and CDR2 is FVKESK in the germline V gene. CDR3 DNA sequence: TGTGCCAGCAGCCAAGATCGTAGGCTGGGGAAAAACATTCAGTACTTC. Translating gives CASSQDRRLGKNIQYF.

This clonotype was counted only a few times. The chain carries TRBV6-1 and TRBJ1-6; the D gene is possibly TRBD1 (6 bases). This CDR3 is 17 amino acids long. Germline V gene sequence: CDR1 MNHNS, CDR2 SASEGT. V shed 6 bases and J shed 0 bases, with 15 bases lying between them. The chain's CDR3 is CASSRDTTYSYNSPLHF. CDR3 nucleotides: TGTGCCAGCAGCCGGGACACCACCTACTCCTATAATTCACCCCTCCACTTT.

This clonotype was seen more than once but under ten times. The chain carries TRBV2 and TRBJ2-3; 8 positions agree with TRBD1. This CDR3 contains 14 residues. V dropped 6 bases and J dropped 6; count of bases not matched to a gene: 8. Germline CDR1 is SNHLY and CDR2 is FYNNEI. The CDR3 DNA sequence: TGTGCCAGCAGCATGGACAGGGAAATCGATACGCAGTATTTT. Its translation is CASSMDREIDTQYF. Full variable domain (rest looked up from reference TRBV2 and TRBJ2-3): EPEVTQTPSHQVTQMGQEVILRCVPISNHLYFYWYRQILGQKVEFLVSFYNNEISEKSEIFDDQFSVERPDGSNFTLKIRSTKLEDSAMYFCASSMDREIDTQYFGPGTRLTVL.